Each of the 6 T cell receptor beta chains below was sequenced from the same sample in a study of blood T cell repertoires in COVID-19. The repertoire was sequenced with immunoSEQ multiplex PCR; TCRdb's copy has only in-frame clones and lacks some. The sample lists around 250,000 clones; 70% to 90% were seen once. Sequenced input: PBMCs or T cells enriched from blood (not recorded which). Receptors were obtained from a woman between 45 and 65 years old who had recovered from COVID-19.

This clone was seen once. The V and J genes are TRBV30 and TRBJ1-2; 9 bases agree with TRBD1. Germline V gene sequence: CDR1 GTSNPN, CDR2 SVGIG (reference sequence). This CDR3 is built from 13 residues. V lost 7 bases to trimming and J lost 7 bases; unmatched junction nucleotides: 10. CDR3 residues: CASQTGTGFGYTF. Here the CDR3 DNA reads TGTGCCTCCCAAACCGGGACAGGGTTTGGCTACACCTTC. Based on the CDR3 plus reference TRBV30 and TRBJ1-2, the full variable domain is SQTIHQWPATLVQPVGSPLSLECTVEGTSNPNLYWYRQAAGRGLQLLFYSVGIGQISSEVPQNLSASRPQDRQFILSSKKLLLSDSGFYLCASQTGTGFGYTFGSGTRLTVV.

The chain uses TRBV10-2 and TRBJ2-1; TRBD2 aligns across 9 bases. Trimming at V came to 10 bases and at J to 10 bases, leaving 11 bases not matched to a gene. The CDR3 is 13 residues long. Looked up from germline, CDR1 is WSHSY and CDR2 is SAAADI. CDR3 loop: CATRVAGVGEQFF. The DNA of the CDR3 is TGCGCCACCCGGGTAGCGGGAGTGGGAGAGCAGTTCTTC.

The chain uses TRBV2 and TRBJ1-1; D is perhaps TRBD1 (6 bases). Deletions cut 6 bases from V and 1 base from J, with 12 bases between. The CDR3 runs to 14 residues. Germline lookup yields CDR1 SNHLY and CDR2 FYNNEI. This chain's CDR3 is CASSALTGNTEAFF. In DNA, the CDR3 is TGTGCCAGCAGCGCTCTGACAGGGAACACTGAAGCTTTCTTT.

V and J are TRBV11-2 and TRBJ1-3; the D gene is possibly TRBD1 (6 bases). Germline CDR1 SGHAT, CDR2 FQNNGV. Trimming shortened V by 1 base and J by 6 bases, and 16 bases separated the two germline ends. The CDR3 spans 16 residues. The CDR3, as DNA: TGTGCCAGCAGCTTAGGGGCAACAGGGCTGGCAAACACCATATATTTT. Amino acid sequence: CASSLGATGLANTIYF.

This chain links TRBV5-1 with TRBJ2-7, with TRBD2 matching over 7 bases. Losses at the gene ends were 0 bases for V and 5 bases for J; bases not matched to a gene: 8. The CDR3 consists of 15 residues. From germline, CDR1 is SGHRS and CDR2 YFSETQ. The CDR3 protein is CASSLGRTRVHEQYF. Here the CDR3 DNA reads TGCGCCAGCAGCTTGGGGCGGACTAGAGTCCACGAGCAGTACTTC.

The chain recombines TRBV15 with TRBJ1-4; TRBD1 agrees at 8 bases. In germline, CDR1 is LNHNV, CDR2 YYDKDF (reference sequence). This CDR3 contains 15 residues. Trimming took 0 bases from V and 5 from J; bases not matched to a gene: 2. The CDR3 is CATSRDRQGNEKLFF. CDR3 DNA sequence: TGTGCCACCAGCAGAGATAGACAGGGGAATGAAAAACTGTTTTTT. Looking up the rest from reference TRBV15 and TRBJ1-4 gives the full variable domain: DAMVIQNPRYQVTQFGKPVTLSCSQTLNHNVMYWYQQKSSQAPKLLFHYYDKDFNNEADTPDNFQSRRPNTSFCFLDIRSPGLGDTAMYLCATSRDRQGNEKLFFGSGTQLSVL.